The rows below give T cell receptor beta chains drawn from one sample of a study of T cells in Graves' hyperthyroidism and ophthalmopathy. TCRdb re-called the multiplex PCR reads with MiXCR, one entry per CDR3 protein. The table shows 550,000 to 650,000 distinct CDR3 sequences, with 12% to 15% occurring only once. The sample was blood. These TCRs come from a woman in her thirties or forties with Graves' hyperthyroidism. The CDR3 runs from the conserved cysteine through the conserved F or W. D genes are given only for firm matches. Expanded clones are given a class, and other clones once, few, many or no size at all.

TRBJ2-7,.,TRBV28,.,TGTGCCAGCAGTCCTCCAGGACAGACCTCCTACGAGCAGTACTTC,CASSPPGQTSYEQYF
TRBJ2-1,.,TRBV12-3/TRBV12-4,.,TGTGCCAGCAGTTCAAGAGTAGTAGAGAATGAGCAGTTCTTC,CASSSRVVENEQFF
TRBJ1-2,.,TRBV10-3,.,TGTGCCATCAGCGCCGAGGCCCTGAGATCTGGCTACACCTTC,CAISAEALRSGYTF
TRBJ2-3,.,TRBV19,.,TGTGCCAGTAGTATTTTCGTTGATACGCAGTATTTT,CASSIFVDTQYF
TRBJ1-1,.,TRBV12-3/TRBV12-4,.,TGTGCCAGCAGTTTAGATGCGCAGGTGAACACTGAAGCTTTCTTT,CASSLDAQVNTEAFF
TRBJ2-2,TRBD2,TRBV2,few,TGTGCCAGCAGTGCGGTGGCTAGCGGGTCGAACACCGGGGAGCTGTTTTTT,CASSAVASGSNTGELFF
TRBJ1-1,.,TRBV27,many,TGTGCCAGCAGTCCCCGGACAGTAAGAGGGACTGAAGCTTTCTTT,CASSPRTVRGTEAFF
TRBJ2-7,TRBD1,TRBV20-1,many,TGCAGTGCTTCCTCCGGGACAGGGTTCCTGCAGCAGTACTTC,CSASSGTGFLQQYF
TRBJ2-3,.,TRBV12-3/TRBV12-4,many,TGTGCCAGCAGTTTTGAGGCGCTGGGCACAGATACGCAGTATTTT,CASSFEALGTDTQYF
TRBJ2-1,TRBD1,TRBV7-9,many,TGTGCCAGCAGCCCAGGGGGACCCTACAATGAGCAGTTCTTC,CASSPGGPYNEQFF
TRBJ1-1,TRBD1,TRBV5-1,many,TGTGCCAGCAGCTTAGGACAGGCGAACACTGAAGCTTTCTTT,CASSLGQANTEAFF
TRBJ2-1,.,TRBV20-1,many,TGCAGTGCTAGTGGTGGGGACTTTTCTAATGAGCAGTTCTTC,CSASGGDFSNEQFF
TRBJ2-2,TRBD2,TRBV5-1,many,TGCGCCAGCAGAGAAATAGCGGGCCCGAACACCGGGGAGCTGTTTTTT,CASREIAGPNTGELFF
TRBJ1-4,.,TRBV12-5,few,TGTGCTAGTGGTTTGGTACCGGCAGTGGATGAAAAACTGTTTTTT,CASGLVPAVDEKLFF
TRBJ2-7,.,TRBV20-1,many,TGCAGTGTGAGCGGACTACAGTACGAGCAGTACTTC,CSVSGLQYEQYF
TRBJ2-7,TRBD2,TRBV27,many,TGTGCCAGCAGTTTATCCGGGACTAGCGTAGGGGAGCAGTACTTC,CASSLSGTSVGEQYF
TRBJ2-2,.,TRBV9,few,TGTGCCAGCAGCCCTAACTTGAGGGAAACCGGGGAGCTGTTTTTT,CASSPNLRETGELFF
TRBJ1-5,.,TRBV7-9,few,TGTGCCAGCAGCCTTGACCCAAATCAGCCCCAGCATTTT,CASSLDPNQPQHF
TRBJ1-4,.,TRBV28,.,TGTGCCAGCAACCCATCCGCGGGGGTAGCGTCTAATGAAAAACTGTTTTTT,CASNPSAGVASNEKLFF
TRBJ1-2,TRBD1,TRBV28,many,TGTGCCAGCAGTACGGGACAGGGGGCGCGTATCTATGGCTACACCTTC,CASSTGQGARIYGYTF
TRBJ1-1,.,TRBV6-1,.,TGTGCCAGCCGTGGAGGATCCGAAGCTTTCTTT,CASRGGSEAFF
TRBJ2-1,.,TRBV20-1,many,TGCAGTGCTCGTCCGGGCACGCTCTATGAGCAGTTCTTC,CSARPGTLYEQFF
TRBJ2-7,.,TRBV5-1,many,TGCGCCAGCAGCTTGGGAGGGATCTACGAGCAGTACTTC,CASSLGGIYEQYF
TRBJ1-6,.,TRBV30,many,TGTGCCTGGAGCCTCCTCGAGTCACCCCTCCACTTT,CAWSLLESPLHF
TRBJ2-7,TRBD2,TRBV7-2,many,TGTGCCAGCAGCTTAGCGGTTGGCGGGGGGTACTCCTACGAGCAGTACTTC,CASSLAVGGGYSYEQYF
TRBJ2-7,.,TRBV20-1,many,TGCAGTGCCCCGGACAGCAACTACGAGCAGTACTTC,CSAPDSNYEQYF
TRBJ1-1,.,TRBV29-1,few,TGCAGCGTTTGTCAGGGAAGGAGTGAAGCTTTCTTT,CSVCQGRSEAFF
TRBJ2-7,.,TRBV9,few,TGTGCCAGCAGCTCCGGGCCCCCGGATTCCTACGAGCAGTACTTC,CASSSGPPDSYEQYF
TRBJ2-1,TRBD2,TRBV19,.,TGTGCCAGTACCAAAAGGGGTAGCGGGAGTTTCTACAATGAGCAGTTCTTC,CASTKRGSGSFYNEQFF
TRBJ1-2,TRBD1,TRBV12-3/TRBV12-4,many,TGTGCCAGCAGTTTAGCCCCTACAGGGGGCGCCAACTATGGCTACACCTTC,CASSLAPTGGANYGYTF
TRBJ2-3,TRBD2,TRBV3-1,many,TGTGCCAGCAGCCAAGAAATAATGGGGGGGGTCACAGATACGCAGTATTTT,CASSQEIMGGVTDTQYF
TRBJ2-7,.,TRBV28,many,TGTGCCAGCAGGGGAACTCCGTCCTACGAGCAGTACTTC,CASRGTPSYEQYF
TRBJ2-2,TRBD2,TRBV25-1,.,TGTGCCAGCACAATAGCGGGAGGAATGACCGGGGAGCTGTTTTTT,CASTIAGGMTGELFF
TRBJ2-1,.,TRBV19,.,TGTGCCAGCCGGGACGCAAATGAGCAGTTCTTC,CASRDANEQFF
TRBJ2-2,TRBD1,TRBV11-2,many,TGTGCCAGCAGCGGACAGGGCGTCGGGGAGCTGTTTTTT,CASSGQGVGELFF
TRBJ2-1,.,TRBV7-9,many,TGTGCCAGCAGCTTAGCGATCAAGGGACCCTACAATGAGCAGTTCTTC,CASSLAIKGPYNEQFF
TRBJ1-5,.,TRBV2,many,TGTGCCAGCAGAGGGGACAGCAATCAGCCCCAGCATTTT,CASRGDSNQPQHF
TRBJ2-1,.,TRBV28,.,TGTGCCAGCAGTTTTCAGTGGAATGAGCAGTTCTTC,CASSFQWNEQFF
TRBJ2-5,TRBD2,TRBV7-2,many,TGTGCCAGCAGCTTAGTAGTGGGGGCGGGAGGGCCCTTGGAGACCCAGTACTTC,CASSLVVGAGGPLETQYF
TRBJ2-7,TRBD1,TRBV30,many,TGTGCCTGGAGTGTCTCGGGACAGCCGTGGAAAACCTACGAGCAGTACTTC,CAWSVSGQPWKTYEQYF
TRBJ2-7,.,TRBV27,many,TGTGCCAGCGGAAGTGGGAGGACCACCTACGAGCAGTACTTC,CASGSGRTTYEQYF
TRBJ2-1,.,TRBV2,many,TGTGCCAGCTTTACGGGACCCACGGTGCATGAGCAGTTCTTC,CASFTGPTVHEQFF
TRBJ1-5,.,TRBV30,many,TGTGCCTGGAGTGAACGGTATAGCAATCAGCCCCAGCATTTT,CAWSERYSNQPQHF
TRBJ2-2,.,TRBV30,many,TGTGCTGTCGAGGGGATTAACACCGGGGAGCTGTTTTTT,CAVEGINTGELFF
TRBJ1-1,TRBD1,TRBV10-2,.,TGCGCCAGTCACGACAGGGGAGGTGAAGCTTTCTTT,CASHDRGGEAFF
TRBJ2-3,TRBD2,TRBV20-1,many,TGCAGTGCTAGGAAACCCTCTAGCGGGATCACAGATACGCAGTATTTT,CSARKPSSGITDTQYF
TRBJ2-7,.,TRBV5-1,few,TGCGCCAGCAGCAGGAGCGGTCTCTCCTACGAGCAGTACTTC,CASSRSGLSYEQYF
TRBJ2-1,TRBD2,TRBV5-1,many,TGCGCCACCGGACTAGCGGGAGGGGGTGAGCAGTTCTTC,CATGLAGGGEQFF
TRBJ2-3,.,TRBV6-2/TRBV6-3,.,TGTGCCGGCAGCGGAAGTAAGACGCAGTATTTT,CAGSGSKTQYF
TRBJ1-1,TRBD1,TRBV3-1,many,TGTGCCAGCACCGTGACAGGGGAGACTGAAGCTTTCTTT,CASTVTGETEAFF
TRBJ1-5,.,TRBV2,many,TGTGCCAGCAGTGAAGGCAGGGCGGGCAATCAGCCCCAGCATTTT,CASSEGRAGNQPQHF
TRBJ2-7,.,TRBV11-2,many,TGTGCCAGCAGCTTAGATGGGCAGGGGGGCGCCGAGCAGTACTTC,CASSLDGQGGAEQYF
TRBJ2-5,.,TRBV5-6,many,TGTGCCAGCAGCTTGGAGGTCGGCGGGGAGACCCAGTACTTC,CASSLEVGGETQYF